The next 21 T cell receptor beta chains were all read from a single sample in a study of T-cell reconstitution after alpha-beta-depleted transplantation in children. As it was prepared, the TCRbeta library received unique molecular identifiers. MiXCR was run by TCRdb on the PCR reads, yielding one entry per CDR3 protein. Counted here are about 610,000 distinct CDR3 sequences, over 9.5% occurring once; the ten biggest clones make up less than 5%. Sequencing used PBMCs from the stem cell graft donor, obtained from the stem cell graft. The source is a human donor who donated a stem cell graft to a child with acute myeloid leukemia.

This rearrangement joins TRBV20-1 to TRBJ1-5; D remains ambiguous. This CDR3 has 14 residues. CDR1 DFQATT and CDR2 SNEGSKA come from the germline V gene (reference sequence). V shed 0 bases and J shed 2 bases, with 8 bases lying between them. Here the CDR3 DNA reads TGCAGTGCTAGAGATAGGATGGGCAATCAGCCCCAGCATTTT. The encoded protein is CSARDRMGNQPQHF.

The rearrangement links TRBV25-1 to TRBJ2-5, with 7 bases that match TRBD1. CDR3 length: 15 amino acids. V gave up 2 bases and J gave up 5 bases; unmatched junction bases: 8. From germline, CDR1 is MGHDK and CDR2 SYGVNS. CDR3 residues: CASSEARGPGETQYF. As DNA, the CDR3 is TGTGCCAGCAGTGAAGCGAGGGGGCCAGGGGAGACCCAGTACTTC.

This chain connects TRBV2 to TRBJ1-5; D not certain. The germline V and J ends were trimmed by 5 bases and 6 bases, with 14 bases remaining between them. This CDR3 contains 14 residues. The V gene's germline CDR1 is SNHLY and CDR2 FYNNEI. CDR3 region: CASSSSWESQPQHF. The DNA of the CDR3 is TGTGCCAGCAGTTCGTCCTGGGAAAGTCAGCCCCAGCATTTT.

This clonotype was recorded many times. The J gene is TRBJ2-4, the V gene TRBV4-3; weak D call: TRBD2 (5 bases). Trimming removed 0 bases at V and 7 bases at J, with 13 bases between. Germline V gene data show CDR1 as LGHNA and CDR2 as YSLEER. CDR3 length: 15 residues. The DNA of the CDR3 is TGCGCCAGCAGCCAAGATGCGGGTCGAGGGAACATTCAGTACTTC. This gives the protein CASSQDAGRGNIQYF.

This clonotype was observed a few times. This chain uses TRBV12-3 or TRBV12-4 with TRBJ2-3; tentative D call: TRBD2 (5 bases). The CDR3 has 15 amino acids. The ends were cut back, 0 bases at V and 4 bases at J, with 11 bases in the middle. The CDR3 coding sequence is TGTGCCAGCAGTTTAGCGGGAGTCGGGGCAGATACGCAGTATTTT. Its protein is CASSLAGVGADTQYF.

This clonotype was found once. A much larger clone lies one base from this, so it may be a read error. V is TRBV12-3 or TRBV12-4 and J is TRBJ2-6, with TRBD1 matching 9 bases. The CDR3 runs 17 residues. The CDR3 sequence: CVSSRQGGFTGANVLTF. CDR3 nucleotide sequence: TGTGTCAGCAGTCGACAGGGGGGATTCACTGGGGCCAACGTCCTGACTTTC.

The sample holds a few counts of this clonotype. The rearrangement links TRBV28 to TRBJ1-2; 12 bases agree with TRBD1. This CDR3 has 15 residues. V shed 7 bases and J 2 bases; nucleotides not matched to a gene: 5. Germline loops: CDR1 MDHEN, CDR2 SYDVKM. The CDR3 spells CASIGTGGFNYGYTF. CDR3 in DNA: TGTGCCAGCATAGGGACAGGGGGCTTCAACTATGGCTACACCTTC.

This clonotype has at least ten counts. V and J are TRBV25-1 and TRBJ1-2, with D hard to call. CDR3 length equals 13 residues. The germline V gene encodes CDR1 MGHDK and CDR2 SYGVNS. Trimming took off 3 bases at V and 6 bases at J, with 11 bases between the two ends. CDR3 nucleotide sequence: TGTGCCAGCAGTGATCAGAGGAACAATGGCTACACCTTC. It encodes CASSDQRNNGYTF.

Only a few counts were recorded for this clonotype. The chain recombines TRBV5-5 with TRBJ1-1, with unresolved D. Per the germline V gene, CDR1 is SGHKS and CDR2 is YYEKEE (reference sequence). V was clipped by 2 bases and J by 4 bases, with 12 bases between them. This CDR3 spans 14 amino acids. The chain's CDR3 is CASSFPHSATEAFF. CDR3 nucleotide sequence: TGTGCCAGCAGCTTTCCACACTCAGCCACTGAAGCTTTCTTT.

This clonotype has a count of ten or more. This sequence joins TRBV6-2 or TRBV6-3 and TRBJ2-7, with 11 bases identical to TRBD2. The CDR3 loop spans 14 amino acids. Trimming removed 6 bases from V and 5 bases from J; junction bases left unmatched: 6. Germline V gene sequence: CDR1 MNHEY, CDR2 SVGEGT. In DNA, the CDR3 is TGTGCCAGCAGAGTAGCGGGAGGGAAGGACGAGCAGTACTTC. Protein sequence: CASRVAGGKDEQYF.

This clonotype was observed at least ten times. The chain has TRBV28 and TRBJ2-1, with D perhaps TRBD2 (8 bases). This CDR3 has 19 amino acids. Germline loops: CDR1 MDHEN, CDR2 SYDVKM. Trimming removed 3 bases at V and 7 bases at J, with 28 bases between. The CDR3, as DNA: TGTGCCAGCAGTTTCGGAGGGGGCTTGGGACTAGGGGCACGGAATGAGCAGTTCTTC. This gives the protein CASSFGGGLGLGARNEQFF.

This sequence joins TRBV7-2 and TRBJ2-2, with 7 bases matching TRBD2. The CDR3 has 15 residues. The V and J ends lost 5 bases and 4 bases, in that order; junction bases with no gene match: 7. Germline CDR1 is SGHTA and CDR2 is FQGNSA. The CDR3 loop reads CASSPRLAVTGELFF. Here the CDR3 DNA reads TGTGCCAGCAGCCCGAGACTAGCCGTCACCGGGGAGCTGTTTTTT.

This clonotype was detected ten times or more. The rearrangement links TRBV12-3 or TRBV12-4 to TRBJ2-1; perhaps TRBD2 as D (5 bases). Trimming stripped 7 bases from V and 4 bases from J, with 11 bases between. CDR3 length equals 13 residues. The CDR3 spells CASIPRGYNEQFF. In DNA, the CDR3 is TGTGCCAGCATCCCTCGCGGGTACAATGAGCAGTTCTTC.

The genes are TRBV27 and TRBJ2-7; 15 positions agree with TRBD2. Trimming removed 5 bases from V and 0 bases from J; junction bases left unmatched: 8. The CDR3 sequence is 18 residues long. The V gene's germline CDR1 is MNHEY and CDR2 SMNVEV (reference sequence). CDR3 DNA: TGTGCCAGCAGTCTGAAGGGACTAGCGGGAGGTACCTCCTACGAGCAGTACTTC. Translation gives CASSLKGLAGGTSYEQYF.

This clonotype was detected many times. The CDR3 DNA is TGTGCCAGCAAAATTCAGGGGGCACACTCCTACGAGCAGTACTTC. Protein: CASKIQGAHSYEQYF. This chain connects TRBV6-1 to TRBJ2-7; TRBD1 agrees at 8 bases. CDR3 size: 15 residues. Germline CDR1 and CDR2: MNHNS and SASEGT. J gave up 0 bases and V 7 bases, and 8 bases lay outside the gene matches.

This clonotype was counted between two and nine times. V gene TRBV20-1 combines with J gene TRBJ1-5, with D possibly being TRBD1 (6 bases). This CDR3 is built from 14 residues. From germline, CDR1 is DFQATT and CDR2 SNEGSKA (reference sequence). Trimming removed 3 bases from V and 4 bases from J, with 13 bases in between. In DNA form, the CDR3 reads TGCAGTGCTAGTAGGGGGACGGAAAATCAGCCCCAGCATTTT. Amino acids: CSASRGTENQPQHF.

This clonotype was seen repeatedly, ten times or more. The rearrangement links TRBV12-3 or TRBV12-4 to TRBJ1-2; unclear D gene. Trimming removed 6 bases from V and 2 bases from J, with 16 bases in between. The CDR3 loop spans 15 amino acids. Here the CDR3 DNA reads TGTGCCAGCAGCTCCTCAAGTGCCGCGAACTATGGCTACACCTTC. Its protein is CASSSSSAANYGYTF.

This clonotype has a handful of counts. CDR3 loop: CASGPGTHNEQFF. CDR3 sequence (DNA): TGTGCTAGTGGCCCGGGGACTCACAATGAGCAGTTCTTC. The chain couples TRBV12-5 to TRBJ2-1; TRBD2 might be the D (6 bases). The germline V and J ends were trimmed by 6 bases and 5 bases, with 11 bases remaining between them. There are 13 residues in the CDR3. Germline CDR1 LGHNT, CDR2 FRNRAP.

This clonotype was detected a few times. The rearrangement links TRBV5-1 to TRBJ2-2; 8 bases fit TRBD2. V was clipped by 1 base and J by 3 bases; unmatched bases: 2. In germline, CDR1 is SGHRS, CDR2 YFSETQ. The CDR3 is 15 residues long. CDR3 coding DNA: TGCGCCAGCAGCTTGACTAGCGGTTACACCGGGGAGCTGTTTTTT. It codes for CASSLTSGYTGELFF.

This clonotype was detected a few times. V gene TRBV11-2 combines with J gene TRBJ1-3; TRBD1 matches 7 bases. The ends lost 5 bases at V and 4 bases at J; junction bases unmatched: 17. The germline CDR1 and CDR2 sequences are SGHAT and FQNNGV. The CDR3 loop spans 18 amino acids. The CDR3 DNA reads TGTGCCAGCAGCACATTAGTCCAACAGGGGAATGTGGGAAACACCATATATTTT. It translates to CASSTLVQQGNVGNTIYF.

A note on this clonotype: Just one base apart from a much larger clone, this may be a read error. This chain links TRBV5-1 with TRBJ2-3; D ambiguous. The CDR3 is 12 residues long. From germline, CDR1 is SGHRS and CDR2 YFSETQ. The chain's CDR3 is CTSSLFGDTQYF. CDR3 in DNA: TGCACCAGCAGCTTATTCGGAGATACGCAGTATTTT.